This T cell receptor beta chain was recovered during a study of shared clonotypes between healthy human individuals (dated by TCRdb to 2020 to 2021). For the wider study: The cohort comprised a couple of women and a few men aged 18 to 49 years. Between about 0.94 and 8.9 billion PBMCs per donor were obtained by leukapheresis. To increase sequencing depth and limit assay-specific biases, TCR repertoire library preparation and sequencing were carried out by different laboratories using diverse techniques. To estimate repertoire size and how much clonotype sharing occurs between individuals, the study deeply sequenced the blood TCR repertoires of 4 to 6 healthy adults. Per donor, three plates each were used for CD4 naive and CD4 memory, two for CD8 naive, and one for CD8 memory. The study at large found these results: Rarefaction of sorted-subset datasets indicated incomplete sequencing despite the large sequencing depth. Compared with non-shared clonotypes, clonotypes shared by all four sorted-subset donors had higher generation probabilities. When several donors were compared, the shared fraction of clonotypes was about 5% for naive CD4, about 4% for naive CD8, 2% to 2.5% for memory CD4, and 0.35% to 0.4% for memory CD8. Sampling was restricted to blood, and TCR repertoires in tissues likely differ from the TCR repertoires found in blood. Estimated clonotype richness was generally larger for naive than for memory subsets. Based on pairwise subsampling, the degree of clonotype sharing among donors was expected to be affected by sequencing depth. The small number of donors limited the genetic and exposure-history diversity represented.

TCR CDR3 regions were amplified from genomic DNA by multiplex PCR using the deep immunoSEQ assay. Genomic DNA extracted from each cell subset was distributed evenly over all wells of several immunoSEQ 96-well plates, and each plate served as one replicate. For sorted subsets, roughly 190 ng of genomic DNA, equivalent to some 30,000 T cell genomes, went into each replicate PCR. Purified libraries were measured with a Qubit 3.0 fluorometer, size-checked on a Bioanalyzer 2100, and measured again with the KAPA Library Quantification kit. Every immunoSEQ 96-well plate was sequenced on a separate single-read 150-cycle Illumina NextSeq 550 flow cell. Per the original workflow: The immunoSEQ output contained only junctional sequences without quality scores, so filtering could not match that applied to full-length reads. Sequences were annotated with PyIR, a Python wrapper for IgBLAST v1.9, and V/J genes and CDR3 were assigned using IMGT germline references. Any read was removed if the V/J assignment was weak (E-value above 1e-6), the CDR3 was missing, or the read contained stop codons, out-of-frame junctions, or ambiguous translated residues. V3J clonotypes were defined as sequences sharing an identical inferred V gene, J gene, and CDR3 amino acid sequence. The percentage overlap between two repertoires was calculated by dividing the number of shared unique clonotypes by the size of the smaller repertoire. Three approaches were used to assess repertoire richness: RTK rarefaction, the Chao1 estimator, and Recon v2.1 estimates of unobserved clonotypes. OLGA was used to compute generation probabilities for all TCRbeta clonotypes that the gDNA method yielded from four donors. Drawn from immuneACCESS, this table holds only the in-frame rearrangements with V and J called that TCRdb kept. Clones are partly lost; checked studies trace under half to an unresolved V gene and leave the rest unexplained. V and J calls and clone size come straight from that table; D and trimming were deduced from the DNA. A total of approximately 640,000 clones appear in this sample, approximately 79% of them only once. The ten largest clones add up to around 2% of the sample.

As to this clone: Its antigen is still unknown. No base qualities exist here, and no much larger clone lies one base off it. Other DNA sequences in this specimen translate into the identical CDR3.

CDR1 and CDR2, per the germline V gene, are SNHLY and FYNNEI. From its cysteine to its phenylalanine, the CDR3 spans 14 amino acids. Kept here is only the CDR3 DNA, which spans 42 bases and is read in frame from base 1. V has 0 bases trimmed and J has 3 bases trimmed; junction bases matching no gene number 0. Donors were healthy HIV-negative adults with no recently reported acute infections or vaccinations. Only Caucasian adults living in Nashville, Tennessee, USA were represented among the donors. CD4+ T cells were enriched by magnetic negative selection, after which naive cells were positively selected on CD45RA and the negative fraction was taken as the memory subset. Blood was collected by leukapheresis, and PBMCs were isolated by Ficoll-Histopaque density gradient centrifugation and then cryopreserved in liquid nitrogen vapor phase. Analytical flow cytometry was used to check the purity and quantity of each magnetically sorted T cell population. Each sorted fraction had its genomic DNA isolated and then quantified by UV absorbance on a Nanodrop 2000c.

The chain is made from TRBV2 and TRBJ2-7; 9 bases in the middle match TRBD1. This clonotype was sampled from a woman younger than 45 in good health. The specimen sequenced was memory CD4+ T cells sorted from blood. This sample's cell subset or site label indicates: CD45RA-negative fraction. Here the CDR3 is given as CASSEATGGYEQYF. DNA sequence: TGTGCCAGCAGTGAAGCGACAGGGGGCTACGAGCAGTACTTC.